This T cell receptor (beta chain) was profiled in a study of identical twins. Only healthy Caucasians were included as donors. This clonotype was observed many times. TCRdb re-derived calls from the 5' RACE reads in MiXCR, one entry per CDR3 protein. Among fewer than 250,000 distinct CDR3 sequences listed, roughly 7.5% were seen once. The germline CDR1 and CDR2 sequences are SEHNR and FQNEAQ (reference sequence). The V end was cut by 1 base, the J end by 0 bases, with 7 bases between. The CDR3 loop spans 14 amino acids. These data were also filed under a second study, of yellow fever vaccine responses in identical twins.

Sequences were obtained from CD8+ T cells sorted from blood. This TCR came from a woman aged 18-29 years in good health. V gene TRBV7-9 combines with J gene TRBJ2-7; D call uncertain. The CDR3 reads CASSLVANSYEQYF. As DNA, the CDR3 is TGTGCCAGCAGCTTAGTAGCCAACTCCTACGAGCAGTACTTC. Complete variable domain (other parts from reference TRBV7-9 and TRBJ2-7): DTGVSQNPRHKITKRGQNVTFRCDPISEHNRLYWYRQTLGQGPEFLTYFQNEAQLEKSRLLSDRFSAERPKGSFSTLEIQRTEQGDSAMYLCASSLVANSYEQYFGPGTRLTVT.